These T cell receptor beta chains were read from a single sample in a study of beta chain features in type 1 diabetes. Here immunoSEQ multiplex PCR was the method, and the copy in TCRdb shows in-frame clones only, minus some. The sample holds 640,000 or so clones, around an eighth seen once. Sequenced input: naive CD4+ T cells from blood. These receptors were taken from a man between 18 and 29 years old with type 1 diabetes. The CDR3 runs from the conserved cysteine through the conserved F or W. A D gene is named only where the DNA matches it firmly. Rows may omit the clone size; those that give it use once, few, many or a size class.

-	TRBD1	TRBV7-2	TRBJ1-5	TGTGCCAGCAGCTTAGGACAGGGCTTCAATCAGCCCCAGCATTTT	CASSLGQGFNQPQHF
few	-	TRBV25-1	TRBJ1-1	TGTGCCAGCAGTCAAGGGCGAAACACTGAAGCTTTCTTT	CASSQGRNTEAFF
-	-	TRBV10-1	TRBJ2-7	TGCGCCAGCAGTGGGTCAGGTTACGAGCAGTACTTC	CASSGSGYEQYF
few	-	TRBV7-2	TRBJ1-5	TGTGCCAGCAGTTTTACTGTGGACACTAGCAATCAGCCCCAGCATTTT	CASSFTVDTSNQPQHF
-	TRBD2	TRBV5-1	TRBJ2-3	TGCGCCAGCAGTGTAGCGGGGGGCACAGATACGCAGTATTTT	CASSVAGGTDTQYF
few	TRBD1	TRBV7-9	TRBJ1-1	TGTGCCAGCAGCTCCTGGACAGGGCCAGGGCAAGCTTTCTTT	CASSSWTGPGQAFF
few	-	TRBV5-1	TRBJ1-1	TGCGCCAGCAGCCCCGATCCGGGACGCCCTCATCGCATGAACACTGAAGCTTTCTTT	CASSPDPGRPHRMNTEAFF
-	-	TRBV30	TRBJ2-7	TGTGCCTGGACAGGCTCCTACGAGCAGTACTTC	CAWTGSYEQYF
-	-	TRBV5-1	TRBJ2-6	TGCGCCAGCAGCTCAGGATCCGGTCCTGGGGCCAACGTCCTGACTTTC	CASSSGSGPGANVLTF
few	TRBD1	TRBV6-5	TRBJ2-7	TGTGCCAGCAGTTACGCGACAGGGATCCACGAGCAGTACTTC	CASSYATGIHEQYF
few	TRBD1	TRBV7-9	TRBJ2-5	TGTGCCAGCAGCCACAGGGGAGTAGGGGAGACCCAGTACTTC	CASSHRGVGETQYF
-	-	TRBV28	TRBJ1-1	TGTGCCAGCAGGAGCGACAGAGGGGTGACTGAAGCTTTCTTT	CASRSDRGVTEAFF
-	-	TRBV5-1	TRBJ2-5	TGCGCCAGCAGCAAAGAGGGCGGGACCCAGTACTTC	CASSKEGGTQYF
few	-	TRBV6-6	TRBJ1-2	TGTGCCAGCAGTCAGGACCGAAACTATGGCTACACCTTC	CASSQDRNYGYTF
few	-	TRBV11-2	TRBJ2-1	TGTGCCAGCAGCTTATCGGGTTCCTACAATGAGCAGTTCTTC	CASSLSGSYNEQFF
-	-	TRBV7-8	TRBJ1-2	TGTGCCAGCAGCTTAAACGACTATGGCTACACCTTC	CASSLNDYGYTF
-	-	TRBV10-3	TRBJ1-2	TGTGCCATCAGAAGGGGGGAAAATGGCTACACCTTC	CAIRRGENGYTF
few	-	TRBV7-8	TRBJ1-5	TGTGCCAGCAGCTTAGATCTGGGAAGCAATCAGCCCCAGCATTTT	CASSLDLGSNQPQHF
-	-	TRBV2	TRBJ2-3	TGTGCCAGCAGTGAGTCCCCCCCCGGACACACAGATACGCAGTATTTT	CASSESPPGHTDTQYF
-	-	TRBV7-2	TRBJ1-5	TGTGCCAGCAGCTTAAGTGGGGGGCAGCCCCAGCATTTT	CASSLSGGQPQHF
-	-	TRBV29-1	TRBJ1-2	TGCAGCGTTGTCTCCGTAGAGTTCTATGGCTACACCTTC	CSVVSVEFYGYTF
few	-	TRBV18	TRBJ1-5	TGTGCCAGCTCACTACCCGACAGTCAGGGGCGGCCCCAGCATTTT	CASSLPDSQGRPQHF
-	-	TRBV5-1	TRBJ2-7	TGCGCCAGCAGCTTGGAACCGGCAGTCTACGAGCAGTACTTC	CASSLEPAVYEQYF
few	-	TRBV5-6	TRBJ2-6	TGTGCCAGCAGCTTGGCAGGCTCTGGGGCCAACGTCCTGACTTTC	CASSLAGSGANVLTF
-	-	TRBV7-9	TRBJ2-3	TGTGCCAGCAGCTTATTGTTGAGGGGTACGCAGTATTTT	CASSLLLRGTQYF
few	TRBD2	TRBV19	TRBJ2-1	TGTGCCAGTAGTGGAGTAGGGACTAGCGGCTACAATGAGCAGTTCTTC	CASSGVGTSGYNEQFF
-	TRBD2	TRBV6-5	TRBJ2-3	TGTGCCAGCAGCACTCGCGGGGGGGGTGCAGATACGCAGTATTTT	CASSTRGGGADTQYF
few	TRBD1	TRBV5-4	TRBJ2-2	TGTGCCAGCAGCTTAGGGACAGGGGAAACCGGGGAGCTGTTTTTT	CASSLGTGETGELFF
-	-	TRBV11-1	TRBJ2-1	TGTGCCAGCAGCCCCCTTTCGGCAGGAGATTACAATGAGCAGTTCTTC	CASSPLSAGDYNEQFF
-	-	TRBV30	TRBJ2-7	TGTGCCTGGTCCGAAATGGGCGGGCTGGAAAGCGAGCAGTACTTC	CAWSEMGGLESEQYF
-	TRBD1	TRBV7-9	TRBJ1-2	TGTGCTCAACCGGGACAGGGGGCTACCCGAGGATATGGCTACACCTTC	CAQPGQGATRGYGYTF
-	TRBD2	TRBV7-6	TRBJ2-5	TGTGCCAGTGCGGCGGGCGGGGGGCTCGAGACCCAGTACTTC	CASAAGGGLETQYF
few	-	TRBV4-1	TRBJ1-1	TGCGCCAGCAGCCAAGATTTGGAGGACACTGAAGCTTTCTTT	CASSQDLEDTEAFF
-	TRBD2	TRBV29-1	TRBJ2-1	TGCAGCGTTGATGCGGACAGGGAGGGACTAGCGGTTCTCAATGAGCAGTTCTTC	CSVDADREGLAVLNEQFF
-	-	TRBV5-1	TRBJ1-4	TGCGCCAGCAGCTTGGCCCCACAGGGAGGTGAAAAACTGTTTTTT	CASSLAPQGGEKLFF
-	TRBD2	TRBV7-2	TRBJ2-1	TGTGCCAGCAGTTGGACTAGCGGGGGGAACAATGAGCAGTTCTTC	CASSWTSGGNNEQFF
once	-	TRBV6-1	TRBJ2-5	TGTGCCAGCAGTGAATCTTGGCAGGGGCCCCGCTCCCAAGAGACCCAGTACTTC	CASSESWQGPRSQETQYF
-	-	TRBV27	TRBJ1-2	TGTGCCAGCAGCCCCGAGGGGGGGACCCTGCTATTCTACGGCTACACCTTC	CASSPEGGTLLFYGYTF
-	-	TRBV12-5	TRBJ2-5	TGTGCTAGTGGTTTGGCCCCTACGGACCTACAAGAGACCCAGTACTTC	CASGLAPTDLQETQYF
few	-	TRBV6-6	TRBJ1-1	TGTGCCAGCAGTGCCAGACTCCCGAGCACTGAAGCTTTCTTT	CASSARLPSTEAFF
-	-	TRBV5-6	TRBJ2-3	TGTGCCAGCAGCGGGACTCCAGATACGCAGTATTTT	CASSGTPDTQYF
few	-	TRBV5-1	TRBJ1-1	TGCGCCAGCAGCTTGGACTCGAACACTGAAGCTTTCTTT	CASSLDSNTEAFF
-	-	TRBV6-5	TRBJ1-5	TGTGCCAGCAGTTACCTTAGGGATGCCAATCAGCCCCAGCATTTT	CASSYLRDANQPQHF
few	-	TRBV7-2	TRBJ1-5	TGTGCCAGCAGCTTAGTCTGGGGAGGCCAGCCCCAGCATTTT	CASSLVWGGQPQHF
-	-	TRBV28	TRBJ2-5	TGTGCCAGCAGTTACCCGGCAGGGCAAGAGACCCAGTACTTC	CASSYPAGQETQYF
few	TRBD1	TRBV5-6	TRBJ2-1	TGTGCCAGCTTCAGGACAGGGGGAGATGAGCAGTTCTTC	CASFRTGGDEQFF
-	TRBD1	TRBV5-1	TRBJ2-3	TGCGCCAGCAGCTCGTGGGACAGGAGCACAGATACGCAGTATTTT	CASSSWDRSTDTQYF
few	TRBD2	TRBV9	TRBJ2-7	TGTGCCAGCAGCGTAGCCATCAGCGGGGCGCCCTACGAGCAGTACTTC	CASSVAISGAPYEQYF
few	-	TRBV2	TRBJ1-6	TGTGCCAGCAGTAAAGAGGGTAATTCACCCCTCCACTTT	CASSKEGNSPLHF